This entry describes one TCR beta chain. In Seattle, patients joined the study during active infection and were tracked longitudinally. The sample comes from a study of blood T cell repertoires in COVID-19. Study details: Acute and convalescent COVID-19 specimens originated in the United States, Italy and Spain. In each case, the material was cDNA or gDNA derived from T cells, B-cell-depleted T cells, or PBMCs.

Original handling: The assay estimated nucleated cells by amplifying reference gene primers. The method was immunoSEQ multiplex PCR; TCRdb's version includes in-frame clones alone and lacks a portion of them. V and J calls plus clone size are reproduced from that table; the DNA served to infer D and trimming. This repertoire shows about 230,000 clones, 65% to 90% found once; its top ten account for roughly 12%. The TCR originated in a man in his fifties with COVID-19, enrolled during active disease. The sequencing input was peripheral blood.

CDR3 in amino acids: CASTPSIGTGGFFNQPQHF. The CDR3 DNA is TGTGCCAGCACCCCGAGTATTGGGACAGGGGGATTTTTCAATCAGCCCCAGCATTTT. The chain has TRBV6-2 or TRBV6-3 and TRBJ1-5, with TRBD1 matching 11 bases. V shed 7 bases and J 3 bases; nucleotides not matched to a gene: 17. The CDR3 is 19 residues long. The germline CDR1 and CDR2 sequences are MNHEY and SVGEGT.